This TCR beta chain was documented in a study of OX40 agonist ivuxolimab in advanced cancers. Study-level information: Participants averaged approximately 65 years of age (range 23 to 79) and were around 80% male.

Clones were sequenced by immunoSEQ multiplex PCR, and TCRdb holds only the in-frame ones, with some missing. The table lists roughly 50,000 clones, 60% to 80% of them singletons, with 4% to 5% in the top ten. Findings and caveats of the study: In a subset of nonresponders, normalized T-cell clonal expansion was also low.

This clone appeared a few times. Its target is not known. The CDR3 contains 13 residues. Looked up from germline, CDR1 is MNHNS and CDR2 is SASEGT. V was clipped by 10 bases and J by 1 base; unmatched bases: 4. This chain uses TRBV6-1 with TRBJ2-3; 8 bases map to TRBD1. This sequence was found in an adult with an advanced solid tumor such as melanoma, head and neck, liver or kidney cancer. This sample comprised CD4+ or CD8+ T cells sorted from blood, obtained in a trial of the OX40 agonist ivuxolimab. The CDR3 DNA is TGTGCCATACTGACAGGGGGCACAGATACGCAGTATTTT. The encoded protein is CAILTGGTDTQYF.